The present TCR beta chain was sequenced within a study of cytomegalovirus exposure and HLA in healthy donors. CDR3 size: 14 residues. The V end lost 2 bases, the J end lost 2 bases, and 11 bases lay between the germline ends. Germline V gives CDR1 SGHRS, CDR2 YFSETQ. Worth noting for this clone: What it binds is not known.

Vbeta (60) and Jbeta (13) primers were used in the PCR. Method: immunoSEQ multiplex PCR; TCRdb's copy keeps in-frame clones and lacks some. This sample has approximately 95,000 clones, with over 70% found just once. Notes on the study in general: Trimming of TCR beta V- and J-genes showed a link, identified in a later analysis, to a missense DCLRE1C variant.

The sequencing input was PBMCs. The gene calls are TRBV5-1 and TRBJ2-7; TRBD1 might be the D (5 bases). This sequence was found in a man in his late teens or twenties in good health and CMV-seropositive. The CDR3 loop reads CASSFRDRTYEQYF. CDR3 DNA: TGCGCCAGCAGCTTCCGAGACAGAACCTACGAGCAGTACTTC.